A selection of T cell receptor beta chains follows, all from one sample in a study of cytomegalovirus exposure and HLA in healthy donors. The method was immunoSEQ multiplex PCR; TCRdb's version includes in-frame clones alone and lacks a portion of them. There are 130,000 to 150,000 clones in the sample; approximately 70% occur only once, and under 15% lies in the top ten. Source material: PBMCs. The receptors originated from a human donor in good health. CDR3s include the opening cysteine and the closing phenylalanine or tryptophan. D genes are given only for firm matches. Part of the rows lack a size; the others show once, few, many or a class for expanded clones.

V gene,D gene,clone size,J gene,CDR3 DNA,CDR3 protein
TRBV9,.,once,TRBJ2-1,TGTGCCAGCAGCGCGGACTACTCCCCCAATGAGCAGTTCTTC,CASSADYSPNEQFF
TRBV4-2,TRBD2,.,TRBJ2-2,TGTGCCAGCAGCCACCATAGCGGGGAGAACACCGGGGAGCTGTTTTTT,CASSHHSGENTGELFF
TRBV19,.,few,TRBJ1-4,TGTGCCAGTAGTTTCGCGGGTCCAAATGAAAAACTGTTTTTT,CASSFAGPNEKLFF
TRBV7-9,TRBD2,few,TRBJ2-1,TGTGCCAGCAGCTTAGCGAGGGGACTAGCGGGAGTAGGCAATGAGCAGTTCTTC,CASSLARGLAGVGNEQFF
TRBV5-4,.,.,TRBJ2-7,TGTGCCAGCAGCTTGGTGGGGCGCGACGAGCAGTACTTC,CASSLVGRDEQYF
TRBV25-1,TRBD2,.,TRBJ2-7,TGTGCCAGCAGTGAACCGGGACTAGGAGGCTACGAGCAGTACTTC,CASSEPGLGGYEQYF
TRBV29-1,TRBD1,.,TRBJ2-5,TGCAGCGTTGAAGACTGGGACAGGGATGGCCAAGAGACCCAGTACTTC,CSVEDWDRDGQETQYF
TRBV2,.,.,TRBJ1-1,TGTGCCAGCAGCCTCGAGCACCCATACACTGAAGCTTTCTTT,CASSLEHPYTEAFF
TRBV5-4,TRBD2,.,TRBJ2-1,TGTGCCAGCAGCTTCCGGGACTATGGTAATGAGCAGTTCTTC,CASSFRDYGNEQFF
TRBV27,.,.,TRBJ1-6,TGTGCCAGCACCTTGAGCTCCTATAATTCACCCCTCCACTTT,CASTLSSYNSPLHF
TRBV7-9,TRBD1,few,TRBJ1-2,TGTGCCAGCAGCTCCCGCGAGGGGGCGGCTGGCTACACCTTC,CASSSREGAAGYTF
TRBV6-6,TRBD1,.,TRBJ2-1,TGTGCCAGCAGGTGGACAGGTGTCCACTACAATGAGCAGTTCTTC,CASRWTGVHYNEQFF
TRBV19,.,.,TRBJ2-7,TGTGCCAGTAGTATTAGCCCCTACGAGCAGTACTTC,CASSISPYEQYF
TRBV7-9,.,once,TRBJ1-2,TGTGCCAGCCGAGCCGGACAGTCTCCACTTGTTGGCTACACCTTC,CASRAGQSPLVGYTF
TRBV13,TRBD2,.,TRBJ2-7,TGTGCCAGCAGCGGACCGGATAGCGGGCTATCCTACGAGCAGTACTTC,CASSGPDSGLSYEQYF
TRBV30,.,.,TRBJ2-1,TGTGCCTGGAGTATACGGGATCCTGAGCAGTTCTTC,CAWSIRDPEQFF
TRBV5-4,TRBD1,.,TRBJ2-7,TGTGCCAGCAGCTTGGGGGCTGGACAGGGGGCCTACGAGCAGTACTTC,CASSLGAGQGAYEQYF
TRBV19,.,few,TRBJ2-3,TGTGCCAGTAGTCCCCAGGCGCTCAGCACAGATACGCAGTATTTT,CASSPQALSTDTQYF
TRBV10-3,TRBD2,few,TRBJ2-5,TGTGCCATCAGTCCAAGTAGCGGGAGGGGAGAGACCCAGTACTTC,CAISPSSGRGETQYF
TRBV2,.,.,TRBJ2-3,TGTGCCAGAGGGGGGGCCGCTACAGATACGCAGTATTTT,CARGGAATDTQYF
TRBV5-4,TRBD1,few,TRBJ1-4,TGTGCCAGCAGCTGGACAGGAACAACTAATGAAAAACTGTTTTTT,CASSWTGTTNEKLFF
TRBV29-1,.,.,TRBJ2-1,TGCAGCGTTGAGGTACCGGGACTTAACTCCTACAATGAGCAGTTCTTC,CSVEVPGLNSYNEQFF
TRBV6-6,.,.,TRBJ2-7,TGTGCCAGCACTAGGACAGCCTCCTACGAGCAGTACTTC,CASTRTASYEQYF
TRBV6-5,TRBD1,.,TRBJ1-2,TGTGCCAGCAGTTACGGGACAGGGGGTGGCTACACCTTC,CASSYGTGGGYTF
TRBV2,TRBD1,.,TRBJ1-1,TGTGCCAGCAGTGTCATGTTGAGGGGGCGAGTGAACACTGAAGCTTTCTTT,CASSVMLRGRVNTEAFF
TRBV19,.,.,TRBJ1-2,TGTGCCAGTAGTATGTGGGGATCGGGAGACTATGGCTACACCTTC,CASSMWGSGDYGYTF
TRBV18,TRBD1,.,TRBJ1-2,TGTGCCAGCGGACAGGGCGATGGCTACACCTTC,CASGQGDGYTF
TRBV19,.,.,TRBJ1-4,TGTGCCAGTAGCCCCGGTGAAAAACTGTTTTTT,CASSPGEKLFF
TRBV7-9,.,.,TRBJ2-2,TGTGCCAGCAGCTTAGGGCAGAACACCGGGGAGCTGTTTTTT,CASSLGQNTGELFF
TRBV2,TRBD1,.,TRBJ1-2,TGTGCCAGCCCCCGGATGACAGGGACTCATGGCTACACCTTC,CASPRMTGTHGYTF
TRBV6-5,TRBD1,.,TRBJ2-7,TGTGCCAGCAGCGCCACGACAGGGCTATCCTACGAGCAGTACTTC,CASSATTGLSYEQYF
TRBV27,TRBD2,.,TRBJ2-7,TGTGCCAGCAGTTCTCATCCGGGACTAGGTTCCGGCGAGCAGTACTTC,CASSSHPGLGSGEQYF
TRBV6-5,.,.,TRBJ1-1,TGTGCCAGCAGTTACGCGTACCTGAACACTGAAGCTTTCTTT,CASSYAYLNTEAFF
TRBV5-5,TRBD2,.,TRBJ2-5,TGTGCCAGCACCCCCGGACTAGCGGCACAAGAGACCCAGTACTTC,CASTPGLAAQETQYF
TRBV4-2,.,.,TRBJ2-1,TGTGCCAGCAGCCAAGAAGCGGGCCGAACCTACAATGAGCAGTTCTTC,CASSQEAGRTYNEQFF
TRBV7-9,.,.,TRBJ2-7,TGTGCCAGCAGCTTAGCGGGACTTTCCTACGAGCAGTACTTC,CASSLAGLSYEQYF
TRBV7-9,.,.,TRBJ2-5,TGTGCCAGCAGCTTGGGTTTTGGGCCCCAAGAGACCCAGTACTTC,CASSLGFGPQETQYF
TRBV5-4,TRBD2,.,TRBJ2-3,TGTGCCAGCAGCTTGACTAGCGGGAGCACAGATACGCAGTATTTT,CASSLTSGSTDTQYF
TRBV28,.,once,TRBJ2-7,TGTGCCAGCAGTTTAGCAGGGAGGGAGCAGTACTTC,CASSLAGREQYF
TRBV6-5,.,.,TRBJ2-7,TGTGCCAGCAGTTACTCGCGGGGTGTCGAGCAGTACTTC,CASSYSRGVEQYF
TRBV10-3,.,.,TRBJ2-3,TGTGCCATCAGTGACCCGGGGGTTGGGACAGATACGCAGTATTTT,CAISDPGVGTDTQYF
TRBV19,TRBD1,.,TRBJ1-1,TGTGCCAGTAGTATGGCAGGGGGATACACTGAAGCTTTCTTT,CASSMAGGYTEAFF
TRBV15,.,.,TRBJ2-1,TGTGCCACCAGCGGGGCTAGCGCATCAACCTACAATGAGCAGTTCTTC,CATSGASASTYNEQFF
TRBV4-2,TRBD2,.,TRBJ2-3,TGTGCCAGCAGCCAAGAACTAGCGGGAGGAGATACGCAGTATTTT,CASSQELAGGDTQYF
TRBV13,TRBD2,.,TRBJ2-3,TGTGCCAGCAGCCCTATCCTAGCGGGAATGGCCCCTGGTATTTATACGCAGTATTTT,CASSPILAGMAPGIYTQYF
TRBV7-2,TRBD1,.,TRBJ2-7,TGTGCCAGCAGCCACCCGACAGGGGTGACCTACGAGCAGTACTTC,CASSHPTGVTYEQYF
TRBV5-4,TRBD1,.,TRBJ1-2,TGTGCCAGCAGCTTGGAGGACAGGGGATATGGCTATACCTTC,CASSLEDRGYGYTF
TRBV18,TRBD2,.,TRBJ2-7,TGTGCCAGCTCACCAGCCGGGACTAGCGGGGGGGCCGCGTACGAGCAGTACTTC,CASSPAGTSGGAAYEQYF
TRBV18,.,.,TRBJ2-6,TGTGCCAGCTCACTCAGGGTATCTGGGGCCAACGTCCTGACTTTC,CASSLRVSGANVLTF
TRBV6-5,TRBD2,.,TRBJ2-2,TGTGCCACTGTAGCGGGGGTGGACACCGGGGAGCTGTTTTTT,CATVAGVDTGELFF
TRBV15,TRBD1,once,TRBJ2-2,TGTGCCACCAGACCGACAGGGCGGAACACCGGGGAGCTGTTTTTT,CATRPTGRNTGELFF
TRBV15,.,.,TRBJ2-2,TGTGCCACCAGCAGAGATCGTCTAACCACCGGGGAGCTGTTTTTT,CATSRDRLTTGELFF
TRBV4-1,.,few,TRBJ2-5,TGCGCCAGCAGCCAAGCCACGGGGGAGACCCAGTACTTC,CASSQATGETQYF
TRBV18,.,.,TRBJ2-2,TGTGCCAGCTCTCAGGACTGGGCGGACTCCGGGGAGCTGTTTTTT,CASSQDWADSGELFF
TRBV6-1,.,.,TRBJ1-1,TGTGCCAGCAATCGGGGGGACACTGAAGCTTTCTTT,CASNRGDTEAFF